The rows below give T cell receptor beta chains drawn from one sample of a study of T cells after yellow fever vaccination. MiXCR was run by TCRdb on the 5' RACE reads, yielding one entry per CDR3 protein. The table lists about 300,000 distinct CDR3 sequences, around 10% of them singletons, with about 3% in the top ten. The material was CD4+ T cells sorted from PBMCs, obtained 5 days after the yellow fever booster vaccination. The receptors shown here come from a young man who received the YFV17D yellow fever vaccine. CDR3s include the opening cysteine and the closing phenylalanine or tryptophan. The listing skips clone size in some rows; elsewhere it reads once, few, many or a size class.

CDR3: CSARGEHFEAFF; size: few; V: TRBV20-1
CDR3: CASSPRGRSYNEQFF; size: many; V: TRBV11-2
CDR3: CASSSGTSGGLGTDTQYF; size: .; V: TRBV5-1
CDR3: CASSLKRGSTDTQYF; size: once; V: TRBV5-4
CDR3: CASSQDRGTNTQYF; size: .; V: TRBV4-3
CDR3: CASSQDRGPTQQYF; size: .; V: TRBV4-2
CDR3: CASSLEGLLVRRRANYGYTF; size: many; V: TRBV7-8
CDR3: CASSLSGLEDQETQYF; size: few; V: TRBV5-4
CDR3: CSARSDRLEQYF; size: .; V: TRBV20-1
CDR3: CASSLSGSFYGYTF; size: .; V: TRBV7-9
CDR3: CAISDEGGYEQYF; size: once; V: TRBV10-3
CDR3: CASSLALGATQYF; size: few; V: TRBV5-1
CDR3: CSVDSRDKSTDTQYF; size: many; V: TRBV29-1
CDR3: CSASQVGEQFF; size: .; V: TRBV20-1
CDR3: CASSLGGLLLNTEAFF; size: many; V: TRBV7-2
CDR3: CAISELADTGNKNIQYF; size: few; V: TRBV10-3
CDR3: CASRQPRGTDTQYF; size: .; V: TRBV7-8
CDR3: CASSSTGTSGVWEQFF; size: .; V: TRBV4-3
CDR3: CAWSVQSGAGYTF; size: few; V: TRBV30
CDR3: CASTAAGINTEAFF; size: many; V: TRBV7-2
CDR3: CASSQDGAPRNYEQYF; size: .; V: TRBV4-1
CDR3: CASSASGYVQETQYF; size: .; V: TRBV7-9
CDR3: CASHSGGAEDTQYF; size: .; V: TRBV9
CDR3: CASTPTMLMNTEAFF; size: few; V: TRBV5-5
CDR3: CASSQDRQKLFF; size: .; V: TRBV4-2
CDR3: CASSPRVAGTQETQYF; size: few; V: TRBV7-8
CDR3: CASSDPKNPNEQYF; size: many; V: TRBV5-1
CDR3: CASSQEFIGTDTQYF; size: .; V: TRBV14
CDR3: CASSSSTAEAGELFF; size: .; V: TRBV6-2/TRBV6-3